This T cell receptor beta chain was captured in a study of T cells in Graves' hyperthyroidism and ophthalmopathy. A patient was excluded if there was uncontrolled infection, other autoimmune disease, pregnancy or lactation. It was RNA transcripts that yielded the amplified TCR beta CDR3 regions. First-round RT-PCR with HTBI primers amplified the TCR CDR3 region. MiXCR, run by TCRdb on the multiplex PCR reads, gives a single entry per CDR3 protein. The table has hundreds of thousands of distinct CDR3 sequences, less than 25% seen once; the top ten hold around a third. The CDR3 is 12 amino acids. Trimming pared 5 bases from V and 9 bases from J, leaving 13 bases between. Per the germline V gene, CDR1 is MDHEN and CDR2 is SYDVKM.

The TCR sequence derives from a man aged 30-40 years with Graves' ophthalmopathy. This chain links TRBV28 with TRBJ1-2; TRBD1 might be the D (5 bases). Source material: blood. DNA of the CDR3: TGTGCCAGCAGTCCACGGGTGGGACGCTACACCTTC. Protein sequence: CASSPRVGRYTF.